The present T cell receptor (beta chain) was sequenced within a study of blood T cell repertoires in COVID-19 (dated by TCRdb to about 2020). About the study as a whole: Collaborator samples came from the United States, Italy and Spain and covered acute and convalescent phases of COVID-19. A de-identified subject ID, COVID-19 status, age in years and sex were almost always included in the sample metadata. The prospective study material was composed of cDNA or gDNA derived from T cells, B-cell-depleted T cells, or PBMCs. Samples came from the ongoing ImmuneRACE study (first 160 participants) plus 1,254 subjects from 6 global collaborators. The repertoires were made available in a free public database intended to serve as a resource for research on the immune response to SARS-CoV-2. Where HLA class I and class II types were available, the types were taken from metadata supplied by the sample provider, not from assay-based typing. Deeply sampled blood TCRbeta repertoires from subjects exposed to, actively infected with, or recovered from COVID-19 were included in the dataset.

Collaborating institutions collected whole blood in K2EDTA tubes following their own protocols. For TCRbeta analysis, collaborators shipped samples in one of three forms: frozen whole blood, isolated PBMCs, or DNA extracted from either of those sample types. TCRbeta CDR3 regions were amplified from genomic DNA using the immunoSEQ Assay, a bias-controlled multiplex PCR. Processing in the source paper ran as follows. The number of nucleated cells in each sample was estimated from the amplification of reference gene primers within the assay. Sequence reads were collapsed and filtered to measure the absolute abundance of every unique TCRbeta CDR3 rearrangement. Productive Simpson clonality was computed per sample as the square root of Simpson's diversity index over productive rearrangements. TCRdb re-hosts the immuneACCESS table, in-frame sequences only. Its copies lack some clones; in the studies checked, an unresolved V gene accounts for under half of them, and the cause for the rest is not known. V, J and clone size derive from that table, while D and trimming were established from the DNA sequence. Counted in this sample were 250,000 to 300,000 clones; about 86% of them appeared once. 3.6% of the sample comes from the top ten.

The germline V gene supplies CDR1 KGHDR and CDR2 SFDVKD. The CDR3 runs 15 residues from the cysteine to the phenylalanine. Only CDR3 DNA remains: 45 bases, in frame from the first base. The V end gives up 3 bases and the J end 6 bases, leaving 6 bases in the junction not matched to a gene. As regards this clone: No cognate antigen has been identified for it. Base qualities are not provided; no much larger clone lies one nucleotide away.

The paper's findings and limits, for the study overall: The quantity of clinical and demographic metadata differed by source and by participant and was supplied without curation.

Recombination joined TRBV24-1 with TRBJ1-5; the junction holds 8 bases that match TRBD1. The sequence was obtained from a man between 18 and 35 years old with active or convalescent COVID-19. The sequenced sample consisted of peripheral blood. The DNA is as follows: TGTGCCACCAGTGATCCGATTACAGGGGGTCAGCCCCAGCATTTT. This encodes CATSDPITGGQPQHF.